This TCR beta chain was captured in a study of shared clonotypes between healthy human individuals. Study-level points and caveats: In several donors, 4.5% to 5.5% of naive CD4 clonotypes appeared in common. Estimated richness was generally greater in naive than memory subsets. Tissues were not sampled, only blood, and their repertoires likely differ.

Naive CD8 populations comprised CD45RO-negative cells positively selected for CCR7, excluding terminally differentiated effector memory CD45RA+ cells. Sequencing was performed with immunoSEQ multiplex PCR; in TCRdb, only in-frame clones are kept and a portion is missing. This sample has about 2.2 million clones, with 90% to 95% found just once. Germline CDR1 and CDR2: SEHNR and FQNEAQ (reference sequence). This CDR3 is built from 14 residues. Trimming shortened V by 2 bases and J by 6 bases, and 14 bases separated the two germline ends. About this clone: Its target is unknown.

The material sequenced was naive CD8+ T cells from PBMCs. The J gene is TRBJ2-7, the V gene TRBV7-9; D may be TRBD1 (6 bases). This receptor was identified in a young man in good health. Some clones in this sample may be carry-over from other donors' samples. CDR3 residues: CASSLKGIGGEQYF. CDR3 coding DNA: TGTGCCAGCAGCTTAAAAGGTATAGGGGGCGAGCAGTACTTC.